This entry features one T cell receptor (beta chain) sequence. It lacks a known antigen. There are no base qualities to consult, and no much larger clone falls within one base. The data belong to a study of T cells after yellow fever vaccination (dated by TCRdb to between 2018 and 2021). Regarding the study in general: Libraries from fractions with low cell numbers were prepared with the SMART-Seq v4 Ultra Low Input RNA kit. To track T-cell clones before and after primary and booster YFV17D yellow fever vaccination, bulk TCR alpha and beta repertoires were sequenced longitudinally. Two healthy male donors made up the cohort, one aged 18 to 29 years and the other aged 30 to 40 years. Blood samples were taken at several timepoints before and after primary and secondary immunization, and bulk PBMC replicates and cell subsets were isolated.

These reads were obtained on an Illumina NovaSeq 6000. TCR cDNA was synthesized by 5'RACE template switching, through which a universal primer site and unique molecular identifiers were introduced. Priming for cDNA synthesis came from both the TCR alpha and TCR beta constant segments. Library amplification used two PCR steps, and the second PCR step added sample barcodes and sequencing adapters. Sequencing of libraries was done on Illumina HiSeq 2500 (2x100 bp) or NovaSeq (2x150 bp). In the original analysis: MIGEC handled demultiplexing of reads and collapsing into UMI consensus sequences, while MiXCR performed V(D)J alignment. Using edgeR on replicate PBMC samples, clonotypes were called vaccine-responding if FDR was below 0.01 and the log2 fold change was above 5 up to day 15. Each bulk clonotype was labeled CD4 or CD8 based on which sequenced repertoire, CD4 or CD8, contained the clonotype at higher abundance. The public reads were reprocessed in TCRdb via fastp at Q25 and MiXCR, keeping in-frame beta chains. Rows with a matching CDR3 protein are joined into one entry that keeps the most common DNA and genes. It is TCRdb's table, rather than the study itself, that gives the V and J calls and clone size. The sample records over 300,000 distinct CDR3 sequences, approximately 4% of which are singletons. Clones ranked in the top ten supply roughly 25% of the sample.

Reading the label with the study, this specimen's treatment or condition is: live attenuated yellow fever vaccine strain. At every blood-draw timepoint, two biological replicates of bulk PBMCs were collected. PBMCs were isolated from peripheral blood using a standard Ficoll-Paque protocol. TriZol was used to extract RNA from bulk PBMCs, from CD4 and CD8 fractions, and from dextramer-positive and dextramer-negative fractions. The investigation overall reported the following: Compared with the primary T-cell response, the secondary T-cell response was weaker but faster, peaking on day 5 rather than day 15. A small fraction of clonotypes showed up in both the CD4 and CD8 compartments, probably as a result of convergent recombination. Computational filtering was required because FACS-sorted repertoires could contain abundant contaminating clonotypes from the bulk population. Most clones expanded after primary vaccination (approximately 96% of CD4 and roughly 90% of CD8) were re-detected after the booster, suggesting that broad memory maintenance occurred. Because the study included only a couple of donors, the extent to which the findings can be generalized is limited.

The TCR comes from a man aged 18 to 29 who received the YFV17D yellow fever vaccine. This sample comprised PBMCs, obtained 5 days after the yellow fever booster vaccination.

The DNA sequence is given as TGTGCCACCAGCCTTGGACAAGAACAAGAGACCCAGTACTTC. Its protein product is CATSLGQEQETQYF. The V and J segments used are TRBV15 and TRBJ2-5; D gene: possibly TRBD1, on 5 matching bases. CDR1 LNHNV and CDR2 YYDKDF are derived from the germline V gene (reference sequence). From the cysteine through the phenylalanine, the CDR3 covers 14 amino acids. Only CDR3 DNA remains: 42 bases, in frame from the first base. V and J are truncated by 5 bases and 2 bases respectively, leaving an intervening sequence of 12 bases.